This T cell receptor (beta chain) is drawn from a study of CD8+CD57+ T cells in acquired aplastic anemia. Study-level information: The study obtained an average of around 2.9 ug of DNA from sorted CD4+ and CD8+ cells.

The TCR beta profiling, which covered VDJ combination and CDR3 sequence, was carried out using genomic DNA as the template. TCRdb recomputed calls from the reads with MiXCR, one row per CDR3 protein. The sample holds under 250,000 distinct CDR3 sequences, approximately 60% seen once. Sequencing involved patients with CD8+CD57+ cell expansion previously shown by flow cytometry. At least ten counts were recorded for this clonotype. Losses at the gene ends were 1 base for V and 0 bases for J; bases not matched to a gene: 3. Germline V lookup: CDR1 SGHNT, CDR2 YENEEA. There are 16 residues in the CDR3. Sequenced input: sorted CD4+, CD8+, or CD8+CD57+ T cells (not recorded which) from PBMCs. The chain couples TRBV11-3 to TRBJ2-7; TRBD2 agrees at 10 bases. The source is a human donor with aplastic anemia. As DNA, the CDR3 is TGTGCCAGCAGCTTAGGCCTAGCGGGGGTCTCCTACGAGCAGTACTTC. Amino acid sequence: CASSLGLAGVSYEQYF.